This T cell receptor beta chain was sequenced during a study of patients and donors after allogeneic stem cell transplantation. CDR3 length: 15 residues. The germline V and J ends were trimmed by 0 bases and 0 bases, with 6 bases remaining between them. Germline CDR1 LGHDT, CDR2 YNNKEL (reference sequence). A single record per CDR3 protein comes from TCRdb applying MiXCR to the RT-PCR reads. The sample lists about 74,000 distinct CDR3 sequences; approximately 25% were seen once. The genes are TRBV3-1 and TRBJ1-5; D ambiguous. Sequencing used blood, either unsorted or a sorted T cell fraction (not recorded which). This clonotype was sampled from a human donor who was either an allogeneic HSCT recipient or a stem cell or donor lymphocyte infusion donor (not recorded which). It is not recorded whose cells these are; they may come from a transplant donor. This CDR3 is CASSQDPDSNQPQHF. CDR3 sequence (DNA): TGTGCCAGCAGCCAAGATCCGGATAGCAATCAGCCCCAGCATTTT.